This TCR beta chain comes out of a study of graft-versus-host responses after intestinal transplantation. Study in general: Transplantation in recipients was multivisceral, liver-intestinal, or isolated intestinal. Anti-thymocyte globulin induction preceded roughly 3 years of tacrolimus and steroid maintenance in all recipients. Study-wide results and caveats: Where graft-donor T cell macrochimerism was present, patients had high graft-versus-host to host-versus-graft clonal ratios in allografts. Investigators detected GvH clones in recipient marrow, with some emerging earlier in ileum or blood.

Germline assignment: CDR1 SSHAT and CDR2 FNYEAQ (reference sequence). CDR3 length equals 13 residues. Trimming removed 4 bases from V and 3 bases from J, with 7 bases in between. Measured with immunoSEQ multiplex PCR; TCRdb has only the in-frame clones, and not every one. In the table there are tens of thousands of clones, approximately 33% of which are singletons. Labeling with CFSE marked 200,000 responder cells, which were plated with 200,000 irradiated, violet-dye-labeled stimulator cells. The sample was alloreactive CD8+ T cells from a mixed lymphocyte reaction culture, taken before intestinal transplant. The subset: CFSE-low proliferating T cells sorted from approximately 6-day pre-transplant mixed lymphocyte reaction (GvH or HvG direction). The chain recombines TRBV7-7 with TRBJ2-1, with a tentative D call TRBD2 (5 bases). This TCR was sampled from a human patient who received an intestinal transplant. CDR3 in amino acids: CASSSGVYNEQFF. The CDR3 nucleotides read TGTGCCAGCAGCTCCGGGGTCTACAATGAGCAGTTCTTC.